This T cell receptor beta chain was documented in a study of cytomegalovirus exposure and HLA in healthy donors (dated by TCRdb to about 2017). With respect to the entire study: An earlier analysis of fewer than 750 of the donors reported approximately 280 Gb of sequence data and 117 million unique TCR beta sequences obtained from roughly 180 million T cells. Approximately 310 gigabases of sequencing data and tens of millions of unique TCR sequences were included in an early release covering about 700 HLA-typed donors. Among the roughly 380 genotyped donors, around 81% belonged to the genetic ancestry cluster associated with self-reported Caucasian donors. The study aimed to test whether cataloging public T cell receptors could reveal signatures of past pathogen exposure. The study used immunosequencing to profile the T cell repertoires of 666 subjects and linked those repertoires to cytomegalovirus serostatus. A separate validation cohort of about 110 different subjects was used in addition to the 666-subject first cohort. The study combined high-throughput TCR immunosequencing, statistical association of individual TCRs with disease status, and machine learning to predict cytomegalovirus infection status. A later analysis re-examined previously published TCR beta repertoires from 500 to 700 donors and added high-resolution HLA genotyping to investigate patterns of TCR occurrence. Rather than drawing on any new phenotypic data, the later analysis identified candidate immune exposures from TCR beta sequences and the way those sequences occurred across donors. An earlier analysis of around 640 of the donors used high-throughput TCR beta sequencing to judge whether each TCR beta V gene segment behaved as functional or pseudogenic. Donor age, sex, ethnicity and CMV serostatus were collected together with the repertoire data. A later genetic analysis took genome-wide SNP genotypes for about three fifths of the roughly 670 donors and used that subset as a discovery cohort. Every discovery cohort repertoire had been produced on one sequencing platform. HLA typing covered class I and class II loci at four-digit resolution. Typing coverage varied by locus: about 629-630 donors for A, B, C, DRB1 and DQB1; roughly 500 for DQA1; around 610 for DPA1; around 490 for DPB1. Roughly five DR-DQ haplotypes were treated as single units for association and clustering because of strong linkage in the cohort. Across about 370 genotyped donors of the cohort, an average of approximately 200,000 unique TCR beta nucleotide sequences per donor were sequenced, and about a sixth of those sequences were non-productive.

Points on this clone: Which antigen it targets is not known. Base-call qualities are not available, and no considerably larger clone is one nucleotide away. The sample contains more than one DNA sequence encoding this CDR3.

The cohort comprised more than 550 healthy bone marrow donors. Cohort members were all nominally healthy when sampled, although unrecorded immune exposures were likely present. The donor was CMV seronegative and was included in the group of over 300 seronegative cohort members. Every donor gave a peripheral blood sample, and the peripheral blood mononuclear cells from that sample were used for TCR beta sequencing. The Qiagen DNeasy Blood Extraction Kit was used to extract genomic DNA from the blood cell samples. The V end gives up 1 base and the J end 10 bases, leaving 7 bases in the junction not matched to a gene. CDR1 and CDR2, per the germline V gene, are LGHNA and YSLEER. Spanning cysteine to phenylalanine, the CDR3 consists of 16 amino acids. The kept DNA is CDR3 alone, 48 bases in frame from the first base. Results and caveats for the whole study, not just this receptor: A later analysis found that HLA-associated TCR beta chains were more clonally expanded and had lower generation probabilities than equally common non-associated chains. A group of highly shared sequence variants was considered likely to be a technical artifact of the sequencing pipeline. In both the original and validation cohorts, the classifier was reported to diagnose cytomegalovirus status with high specificity and sensitivity. Only TCR beta chains were sequenced in this cohort, and the absence of alpha or paired-chain data limited detectable features. Sequencing depth was assumed to be roughly uniform across donors in the presence/absence analyses, though that assumption may not hold. Broadly in line with IMGT annotations, most TCR beta V segments showed up in productive rearrangements about 90% or about 30% of the time in an earlier analysis of approximately 640 of the donors. In a later genetic analysis, a missense DCLRE1C variant was associated with V-gene and J-gene trimming of TCR beta chains, and the association was replicated in an independent cohort. Over 15 rarely observed V segments, including chromosome 9 orphons, were excluded from the earlier analysis of approximately 600 of the donors because counts were too low. In a later analysis, the rate of TCR association differed among HLA loci, with DRB1 alleles having the most associated TCRs and HLA-C alleles having the fewest. Most CMV-associated TCR beta chains appeared to be HLA-restricted in a later analysis, and the HLA associations seemed to be driven largely by CMV exposure. The authors suggested that the approach could potentially be generalized to other disease states and immunological phenotypes. A further reported finding was that TCR beta sequences accurately predicted the HLA-A and HLA-B alleles for most subjects in the first cohort. A later genetic analysis reported fewer N-insertions in productive TCRs among donors in an Asian-associated ancestry cluster than the roughly 700-donor mean. When HLA alleles, especially DR and DQ, strongly co-occurred, TCR associations were difficult to assign to individual alleles. A few of the identified cytomegalovirus-associated TCR beta chains were confirmed in vitro to be specific for cytomegalovirus antigens. Linkage disequilibrium might explain the correlated functional status among segregating V segments, but an unknown experimental factor could not be excluded. Some IMGT-functional V segments, including TRBV6-2 and TRBV6-3, could not be distinguished by the 87-base-pair reads and were therefore excluded. A later analysis associated about 16,000 TCR beta sequences with specific HLA alleles at a false discovery rate of 0.05. CMV serostatus was the only immune exposure information available for the cohort. Because HLA typing was missing for some donors at each locus, association tests included only the typed subset. In the study, 150 to 200 TCR beta chains were listed as associated with cytomegalovirus. Across donors, most TCR sequences were observed very rarely, whereas some public TCRs were present in many individuals. A later analysis reported that several top co-occurrence clusters appeared linked to parvovirus B19, influenza, CMV and Epstein-Barr virus.

The receptor library was made with the immunoSEQ multiplex PCR assay. For the multiplex PCR, a mixture combining 60 forward primers for TCR Vbeta segments and 13 reverse primers for TCR Jbeta segments was used. A multiplex PCR assay on genomic DNA amplified the CDR3 region of rearranged TCR beta genes. The amplified TCR beta libraries were sequenced on the Illumina HiSeq System as 87-base-pair reads. Per the original workflow: Across the roughly 600 repertoires, a later analysis counted tens of millions of unique TCR beta chains, 9 million to 14 million of which were shared by at least two donors. Raw reads were error-corrected and collapsed into unique sequences by a nearest-neighbor algorithm in which closely related sequences were merged to remove PCR and sequencing errors. Alignment of CDR3 sequences to IMGT reference sequences was used to assign V, D and J gene segments. For a sequence to be retained, a match of at least six nucleotides was required to both a V gene segment and a J gene segment. A rearrangement was called productive if the CDR3 had no stop codons and remained in frame with V and J, and every other rearrangement was called non-productive. CDR3 was defined according to IMGT convention as the region running from the second conserved V-encoded cysteine to the conserved J-encoded phenylalanine. Sequences without an unambiguous match to a single V gene segment were excluded from the earlier analysis of 450 to 750 of the donors. An earlier analysis of 550 to 650 of the donors classified V segments as functional when productive rearrangements were above 56.7% and as segregating when the standard deviation between donors was above 5%. To diagnose cytomegalovirus status from the catalog of TCR beta chain sequences, a statistical classification framework was built. In a later analysis, V and J genes were assigned by comparing TCR nucleotide sequences against IMGT/GENE-DB human TR gene sequences. A later analysis assigned CDR3 sequences and most-parsimonious VDJ recombination scenarios with the TCRdist pipeline. In a later analysis, each TCR beta chain was defined by its CDR3 amino acid sequence together with its V-gene family, and reads without a unique V-gene family were excluded. A later analysis removed 500 to 600 highly shared, low-generation-probability nucleotide sequences to deal with suspected cross-contamination and a sequencing artifact. For each public chain, a later analysis derived a clonal expansion index from normalized ranks of inferred template counts within each repertoire. In a later analysis, generation probabilities were computed with a VDJ recombination model fitted to out-of-frame rearrangements, and the resulting probabilities were checked against IGoR. In a later analysis, TCR-TCR, TCR-HLA and TCR-CMV co-occurrence was scored with hypergeometric tests, and a repertoire-size bias correction was applied to TCR pairs. False discovery rates were estimated in a later analysis by permuting HLA or CMV assignments 20 times. In a later analysis, co-occurring TCRs were grouped with DBSCAN, and TCRdist sequence similarity was added when clustering was performed within HLA-allele-positive subsets. For co-occurrence clustering, repertoires with fewer than 30,000 or more than 120,000 public chains were excluded, along with roughly 5 repertoires with anomalous nucleotide sharing. Sourced from immuneACCESS, this table was stored by TCRdb with only in-frame sequences that have V and J called. A share of the clones is absent; for the studies checked, an unresolved V gene accounts for under half, and the remainder has no known explanation. For V, J and clone size, that table is used; D and trimming come from the DNA. The sample table records about 89,000 clones; 63% of these occur just once. Clones ranked in the top ten supply approximately 6% of the sample.

The sequenced sample consisted of PBMCs. The V and J segments used are TRBV4-3 and TRBJ2-1, and TRBD2 aligns with 13 junction nucleotides. This receptor was taken from a woman aged 30 to 39 in good health and CMV-seronegative. CDR3 reads: CASSQAGLAGVGEQFF. In nucleotide form, the sequence is TGCGCCAGCAGCCAAGCTGGACTAGCGGGAGTCGGGGAGCAGTTCTTC.